This T cell receptor beta chain stems from a study of blood T cell repertoires in COVID-19. Study information: T cells, B-cell-depleted T cells, or PBMCs provided the cDNA or gDNA that served as material.

Participants, roughly 18 to 90 years old, spanned around 25 US areas. This clone was counted a single time. Per germline, CDR1 SGHNT and CDR2 YYREEE (reference sequence). The CDR3 sequence is 14 residues long. J was trimmed by 5 bases and V by 1 base; bases with no gene match: 3. Per the authors' pipeline: The assay estimated nucleated cells by amplifying reference gene primers. Repertoires were generated with immunoSEQ multiplex PCR, while TCRdb's copy carries only in-frame clones and drops some. D and trimming come from the DNA, and the V and J calls and clone size come from that table. The table records roughly 240,000 clones, 80% to 90% of them present only once.

The sample taken for sequencing was PBMCs or T cells enriched from blood (not recorded which). This receptor was taken from a woman between 25 and 40 years old with acute COVID-19. The rearrangement links TRBV5-4 to TRBJ2-1; TRBD2 matches 7 bases. CDR3 nucleotides: TGTGCCAGCAGCTTGTACGGGGGGAACAATGAGCAGTTCTTC. Residues: CASSLYGGNNEQFF.